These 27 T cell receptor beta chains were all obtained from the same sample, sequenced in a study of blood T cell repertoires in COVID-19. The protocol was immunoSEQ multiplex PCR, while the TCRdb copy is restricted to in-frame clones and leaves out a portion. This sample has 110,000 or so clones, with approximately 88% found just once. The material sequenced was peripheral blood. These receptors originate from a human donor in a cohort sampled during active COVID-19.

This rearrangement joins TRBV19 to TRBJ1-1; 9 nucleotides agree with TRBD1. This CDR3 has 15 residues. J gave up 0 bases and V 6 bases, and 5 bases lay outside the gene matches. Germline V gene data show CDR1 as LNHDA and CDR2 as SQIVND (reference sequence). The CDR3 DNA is TGTGCCAGTAGGAGACAGGGGGAACTGAACACTGAAGCTTTCTTT. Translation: CASRRQGELNTEAFF. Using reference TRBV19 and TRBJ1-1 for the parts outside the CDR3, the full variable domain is DGGITQSPKYLFRKEGQNVTLSCEQNLNHDAMYWYRQDPGQGLRLIYYSQIVNDFQKGDIAEGYSVSREKKESFPLTVTSAQKNPTAFYLCASRRQGELNTEAFFGQGTRLTVV.

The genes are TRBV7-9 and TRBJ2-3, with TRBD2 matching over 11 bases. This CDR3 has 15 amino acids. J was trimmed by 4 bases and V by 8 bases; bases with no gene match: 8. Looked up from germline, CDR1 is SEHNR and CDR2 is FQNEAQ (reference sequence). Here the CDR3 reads CASDVAGGGADTQYF. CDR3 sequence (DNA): TGTGCCAGCGACGTAGCGGGAGGGGGAGCAGATACGCAGTATTTT.

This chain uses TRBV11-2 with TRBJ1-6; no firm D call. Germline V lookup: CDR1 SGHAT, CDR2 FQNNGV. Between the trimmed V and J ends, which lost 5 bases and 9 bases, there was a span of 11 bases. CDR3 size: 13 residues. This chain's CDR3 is CASSPFEASPLHF. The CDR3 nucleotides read TGTGCCAGCAGCCCCTTCGAGGCTTCACCCCTCCACTTT.

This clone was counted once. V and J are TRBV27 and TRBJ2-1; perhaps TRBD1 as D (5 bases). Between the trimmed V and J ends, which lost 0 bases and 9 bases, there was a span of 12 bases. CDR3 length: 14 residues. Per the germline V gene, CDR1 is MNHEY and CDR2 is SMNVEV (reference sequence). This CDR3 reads CASSLSARVIEQFF. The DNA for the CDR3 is TGTGCCAGCAGTTTATCTGCCAGGGTAATTGAGCAGTTCTTC.

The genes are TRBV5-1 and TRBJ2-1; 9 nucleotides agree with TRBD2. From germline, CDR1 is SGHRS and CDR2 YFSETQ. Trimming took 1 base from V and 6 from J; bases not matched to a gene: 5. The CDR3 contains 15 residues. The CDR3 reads CASSLSLAGSNEQFF. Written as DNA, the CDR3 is TGCGCCAGCAGCTTGAGCCTAGCGGGATCCAATGAGCAGTTCTTC.

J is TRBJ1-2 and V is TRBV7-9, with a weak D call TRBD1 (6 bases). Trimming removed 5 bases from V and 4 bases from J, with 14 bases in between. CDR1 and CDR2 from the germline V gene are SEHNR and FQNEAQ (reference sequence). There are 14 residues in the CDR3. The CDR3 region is CASSPVGAIYGYTF. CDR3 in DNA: TGTGCCAGCAGCCCGGTGGGGGCCATCTATGGCTACACCTTC.

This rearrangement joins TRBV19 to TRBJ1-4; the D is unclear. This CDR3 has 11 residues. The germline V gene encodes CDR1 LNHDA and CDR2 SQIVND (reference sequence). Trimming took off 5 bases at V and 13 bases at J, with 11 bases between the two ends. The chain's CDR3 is CASSPRLRLFF. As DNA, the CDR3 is TGTGCCAGTAGTCCCCGCCTTAGACTGTTTTTT.

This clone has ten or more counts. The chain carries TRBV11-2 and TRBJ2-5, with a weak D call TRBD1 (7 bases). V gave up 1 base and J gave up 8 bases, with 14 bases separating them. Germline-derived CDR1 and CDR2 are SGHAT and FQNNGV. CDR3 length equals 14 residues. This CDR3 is CASSLGTTGDTQYF. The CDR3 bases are TGTGCCAGCAGCTTAGGGACTACAGGGGACACCCAGTACTTC.

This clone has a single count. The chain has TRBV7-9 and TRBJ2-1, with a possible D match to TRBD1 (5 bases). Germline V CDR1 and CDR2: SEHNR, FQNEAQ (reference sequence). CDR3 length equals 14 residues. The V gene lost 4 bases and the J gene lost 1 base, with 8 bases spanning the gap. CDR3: CASSWQGSYNEQFF. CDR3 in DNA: TGTGCCAGCAGCTGGCAGGGATCCTACAATGAGCAGTTCTTC.

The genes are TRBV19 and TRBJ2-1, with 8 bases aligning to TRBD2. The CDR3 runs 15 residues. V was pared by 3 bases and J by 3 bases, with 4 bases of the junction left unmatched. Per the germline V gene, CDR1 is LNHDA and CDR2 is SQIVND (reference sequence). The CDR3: CASSIGGLGYNEQFF. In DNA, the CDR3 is TGTGCCAGTAGTATCGGGGGACTAGGCTACAATGAGCAGTTCTTC.

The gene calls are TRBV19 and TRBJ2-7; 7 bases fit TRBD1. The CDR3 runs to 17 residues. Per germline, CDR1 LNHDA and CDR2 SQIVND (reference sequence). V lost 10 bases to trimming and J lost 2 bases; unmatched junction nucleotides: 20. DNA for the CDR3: TGTGCCACACAGAAGACTGCGTCGGGGCAGGGGGCCTACGAGCAGTACTTC. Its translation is CATQKTASGQGAYEQYF.

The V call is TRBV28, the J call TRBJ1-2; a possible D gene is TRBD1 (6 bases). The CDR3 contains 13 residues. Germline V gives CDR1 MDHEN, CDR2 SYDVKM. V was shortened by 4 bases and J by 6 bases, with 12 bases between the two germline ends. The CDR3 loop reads CASSSGGGDGYTF. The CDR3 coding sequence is TGTGCCAGCAGTTCCGGGGGGGGCGATGGCTACACCTTC.

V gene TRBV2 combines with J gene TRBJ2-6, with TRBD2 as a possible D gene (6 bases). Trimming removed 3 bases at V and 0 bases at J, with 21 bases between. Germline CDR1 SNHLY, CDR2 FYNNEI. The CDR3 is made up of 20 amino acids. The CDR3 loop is CASSEGLGRGLDSGANVLTF. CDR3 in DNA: TGTGCCAGCAGTGAGGGACTGGGGCGCGGGCTAGACTCTGGGGCCAACGTCCTGACTTTC.

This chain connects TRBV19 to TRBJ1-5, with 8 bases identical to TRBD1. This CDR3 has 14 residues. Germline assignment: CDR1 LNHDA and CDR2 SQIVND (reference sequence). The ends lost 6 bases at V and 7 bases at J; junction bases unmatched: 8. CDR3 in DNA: TGTGCCAGTAGAGACGACAGGGGCCACCAGCCCCAGCATTTT. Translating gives CASRDDRGHQPQHF.

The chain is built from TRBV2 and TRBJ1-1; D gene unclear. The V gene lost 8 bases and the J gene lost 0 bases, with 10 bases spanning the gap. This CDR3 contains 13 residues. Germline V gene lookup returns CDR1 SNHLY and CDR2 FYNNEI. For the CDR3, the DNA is TGTGCCAGCGACATCCTCATGAACACTGAAGCTTTCTTT. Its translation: CASDILMNTEAFF. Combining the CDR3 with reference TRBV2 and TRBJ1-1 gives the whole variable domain EPEVTQTPSHQVTQMGQEVILRCVPISNHLYFYWYRQILGQKVEFLVSFYNNEISEKSEIFDDQFSVERPDGSNFTLKIRSTKLEDSAMYFCASDILMNTEAFFGQGTRLTVV.

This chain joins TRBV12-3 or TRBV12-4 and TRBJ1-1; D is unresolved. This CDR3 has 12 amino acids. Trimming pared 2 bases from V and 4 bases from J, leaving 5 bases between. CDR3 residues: CASSLTRTEAFF. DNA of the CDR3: TGTGCCAGCAGTTTAACGCGCACTGAAGCTTTCTTT.

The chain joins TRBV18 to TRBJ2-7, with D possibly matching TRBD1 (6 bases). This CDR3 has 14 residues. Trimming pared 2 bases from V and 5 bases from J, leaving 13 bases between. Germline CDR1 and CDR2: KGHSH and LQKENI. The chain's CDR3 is CASSPRAQGHEQYF. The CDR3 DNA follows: TGTGCCAGCTCACCAAGGGCACAGGGTCACGAGCAGTACTTC.

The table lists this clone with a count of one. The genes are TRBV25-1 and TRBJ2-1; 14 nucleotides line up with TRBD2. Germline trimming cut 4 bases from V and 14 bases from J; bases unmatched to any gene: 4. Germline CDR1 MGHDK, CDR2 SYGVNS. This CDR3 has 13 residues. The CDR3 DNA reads TGTGCCAGCAGTGTTATGACTAGCGGGGGGGAGTTCTTC. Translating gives CASSVMTSGGEFF.

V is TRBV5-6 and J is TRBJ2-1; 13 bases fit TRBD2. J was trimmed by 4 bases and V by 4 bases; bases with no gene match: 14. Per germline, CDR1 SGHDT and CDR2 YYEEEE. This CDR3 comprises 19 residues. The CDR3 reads CASSPGLAGEGGWYNEQFF. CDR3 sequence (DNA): TGTGCCAGCAGCCCAGGACTAGCGGGAGAAGGGGGGTGGTACAATGAGCAGTTCTTC.

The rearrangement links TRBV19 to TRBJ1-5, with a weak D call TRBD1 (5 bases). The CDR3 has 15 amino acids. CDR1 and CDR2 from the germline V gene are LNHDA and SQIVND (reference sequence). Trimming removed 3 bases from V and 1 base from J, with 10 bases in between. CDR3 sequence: CASSMFGGSNQPQHF. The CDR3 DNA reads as TGTGCCAGTAGTATGTTCGGGGGAAGCAATCAGCCCCAGCATTTT. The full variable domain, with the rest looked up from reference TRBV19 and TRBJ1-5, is DGGITQSPKYLFRKEGQNVTLSCEQNLNHDAMYWYRQDPGQGLRLIYYSQIVNDFQKGDIAEGYSVSREKKESFPLTVTSAQKNPTAFYLCASSMFGGSNQPQHFGDGTRLSIL.

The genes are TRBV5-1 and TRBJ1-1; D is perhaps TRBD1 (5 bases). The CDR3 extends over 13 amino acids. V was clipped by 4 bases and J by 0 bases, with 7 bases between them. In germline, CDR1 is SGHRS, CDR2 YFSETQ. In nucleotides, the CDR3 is TGCGCCAGCAGCACAGGTTTGAACACTGAAGCTTTCTTT. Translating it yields CASSTGLNTEAFF.

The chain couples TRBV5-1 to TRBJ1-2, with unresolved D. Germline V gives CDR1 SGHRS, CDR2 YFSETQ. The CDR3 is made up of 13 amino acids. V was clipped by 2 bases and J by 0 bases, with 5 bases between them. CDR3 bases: TGCGCCAGCAGCTTTCTAGCTAACTATGGCTACACCTTC. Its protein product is CASSFLANYGYTF.

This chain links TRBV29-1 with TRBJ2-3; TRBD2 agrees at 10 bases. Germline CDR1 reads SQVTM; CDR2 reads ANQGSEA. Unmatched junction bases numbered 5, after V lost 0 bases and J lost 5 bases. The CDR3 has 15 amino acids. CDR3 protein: CSVEDASGRLDTQYF. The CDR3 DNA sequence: TGCAGCGTTGAAGATGCTAGCGGGAGATTAGATACGCAGTATTTT.

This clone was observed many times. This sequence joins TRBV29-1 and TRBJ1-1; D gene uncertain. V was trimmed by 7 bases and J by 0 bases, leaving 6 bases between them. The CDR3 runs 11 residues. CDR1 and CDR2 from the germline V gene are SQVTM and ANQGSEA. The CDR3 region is CSGVMNTEAFF. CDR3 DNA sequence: TGCAGCGGAGTAATGAACACTGAAGCTTTCTTT.

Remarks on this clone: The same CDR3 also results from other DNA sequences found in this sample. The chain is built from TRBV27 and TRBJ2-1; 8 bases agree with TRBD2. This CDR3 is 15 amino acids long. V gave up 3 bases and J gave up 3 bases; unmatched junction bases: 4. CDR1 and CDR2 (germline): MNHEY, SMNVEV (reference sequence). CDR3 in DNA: TGTGCCAGCAGTTTTCGGGGGGGGAACTACAATGAGCAGTTCTTC. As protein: CASSFRGGNYNEQFF.

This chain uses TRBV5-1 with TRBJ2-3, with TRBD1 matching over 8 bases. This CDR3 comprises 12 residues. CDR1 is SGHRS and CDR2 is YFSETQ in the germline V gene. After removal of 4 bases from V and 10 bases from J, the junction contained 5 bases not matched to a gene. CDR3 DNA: TGCGCCAGCAGCACGGACAGGGCTGCGCAGTATTTT. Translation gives CASSTDRAAQYF.

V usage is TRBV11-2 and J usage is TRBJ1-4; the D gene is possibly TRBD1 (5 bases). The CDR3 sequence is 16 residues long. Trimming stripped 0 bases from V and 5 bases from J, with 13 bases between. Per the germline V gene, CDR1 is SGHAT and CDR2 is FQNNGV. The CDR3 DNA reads TGTGCCAGCAGCTTAGATCGGGACTTGCAGAATGAAAAACTGTTTTTT. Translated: CASSLDRDLQNEKLFF.